The subject of this entry is one T cell receptor beta chain. Many counts were recorded for this clonotype. The clone's antigen remains unknown. No clone much larger than this one lies a single base away; base qualities are absent. As encoded in the germline V gene (reference sequence), CDR1 is LNHNV while CDR2 is YYDKDF. Inclusive of the bounding cysteine and phenylalanine, the CDR3 is 17 residues long. CDR3 DNA is the only sequence kept; it has 51 bases, read in frame from the first base. The V and J ends are trimmed by 0 bases and 3 bases, leaving 15 bases between them. The sample belongs to a study of human T cells and chemical hapten exposure (dated by TCRdb to about 2021). With respect to the entire study: For sensitization, 2% DPC in acetone was applied to a 2 cm by 2 cm area of upper inner arm skin. Throughout the study period of around 25 weeks, patients also received therapeutic DPC doses to the scalp every week. Patch testing was performed on the upper back with Finn chambers containing 0.01% DPC, and the patch tests were scored after 6 days according to International Contact Dermatitis Research Group standards. Alopecia areata with under or over 50% scalp involvement, alopecia totalis and alopecia universalis were represented in the patient cohort, which was mostly female. Libraries were combined into a pool for sequencing, and differences in TCR yield between samples came mainly from small differences in library volumes within the pool. Peripheral blood TCR repertoire changes were tracked in vivo in alopecia patients during primary and secondary sensitization to the hapten diphenylcyclopropenone (DPC). Blood samples were taken from patients before sensitization (week 0) and at 2, 6 and about 24 weeks after DPC sensitization. Blood for TCR sequencing was provided by twenty-nine alopecia patients at one to four time points (pre-sensitization, 2, 6 and 24 weeks). General study outcomes and caveats: Patch test score was positively correlated with the number of PT1 expanded TCRs, with significance at thresholds 8, 16 and 32 but not at 4. Expanded TCRs formed significantly more large CDR3 similarity clusters than pre-sensitization or healthy control sets, consistent with antigen-driven responses. DPC sensitization did not change how many TCRs were above 1 in 1000 frequency, and no evidence was found of alterations in global repertoire structure. After repeated subsampling, changes were observed in the strength of the expansion versus patch-test correlation and in the threshold at which the correlation became significant. Alopecia, a presumed autoimmune disease, was present in all patients, so the immune response of the patients might differ from that of healthy individuals.

The library was made by RACE. Sequencing instrument: NextSeq 500. During library preparation, unique molecular identifiers were attached to individual cDNA molecules so that TCRs could be counted in a quantitative, reproducible way. Both TCR alpha and TCR beta chains were sequenced from each blood RNA sample. In the source study's methods: The median number of TCRs per sample was approximately 98,000, ranging from roughly 20,000 to 690,600. V, J and CDR3 annotation of the TCR reads was carried out using the Decombinator software suite. For the PS versus PT1 abundance plots, all samples were subsampled to the same number of TCRs (28,000). Expanded TCRs were defined as absent before sensitization and observed at least eight times at the 2-week time point. TCRdb reprocessing: public reads trimmed at Q25 with fastp, clones called with MiXCR, in-frame beta chains kept. All rows with the same CDR3 protein become a single entry with the most common DNA and genes. In this record, the V and J calls reflect TCRdb's handling and not the investigators' own analysis. This sample holds about 120,000 distinct CDR3 sequences; roughly 15% were observed only once. Together, the top ten hold 0.7% to 0.95% of the sample.

This sample's time point label indicates: patch test 1, 2 weeks after DPC sensitization. The treatment or condition label here, explained by the study, means: therapeutic diphenylcyclopropenone sensitization with weekly scalp DPC. At every patch-test visit, the blood draw took place before the patch test was put on. To be eligible, patients had to be aged 18 to 70, diagnosed with alopecia and judged suitable for DPC therapy, while pregnant patients were excluded. Total RNA was extracted from unfractionated whole blood that had been collected in Tempus Blood RNA tubes. This sample comprised whole blood, obtained in connection with sensitization to the hapten diphenylcyclopropenone (DPC). The origin of this receptor is a man younger than 30 with alopecia areata. Some clones in this sample may be carry-over from other donors' samples. The rearrangement joined TRBV15 to TRBJ2-4; the D gene identity is not certain. DNA sequence: TGTGCCACCAGCAGAGATCCCCCCCCTTACAGCAAAAACATTCAGTACTTC. It encodes CATSRDPPPYSKNIQYF.